What follows is one T cell receptor (beta chain) and its context. The data belong to a study of shared clonotypes between healthy human individuals. Germline CDR1 SNHLY, CDR2 FYNNEI. Trimming removed 6 bases from V and 7 bases from J; junction bases left unmatched: 12. The CDR3 is made up of 15 amino acids. Assay: immunoSEQ multiplex PCR; the TCRdb copy retains only in-frame clones and omits some. The data show millions of clones, about 92% seen once. This receptor was identified in a man aged 18 to 29 in good health. Some clones in this sample may be carry-over from other donors' samples. This chain links TRBV2 with TRBJ1-1; 9 bases fit TRBD1. The sample taken for sequencing was naive CD4+ T cells from PBMCs. As for subset: CD45RA+ positively selected. The CDR3 here is CASRAPGQGPVEAFF. CDR3 nucleotide sequence: TGTGCCAGCAGAGCCCCGGGACAGGGTCCCGTTGAAGCTTTCTTT.